This TCR beta chain is drawn from a study of cytomegalovirus exposure and HLA in healthy donors. As for the study in general: A later analysis reported the roughly 120 validation repertoires used the same platform as the approximately 660 first-cohort repertoires.

The study, taken as a whole, reports: The study labeled 150 to 200 TCR beta chains cytomegalovirus-associated. The classifier reportedly diagnosed cytomegalovirus status with high sensitivity and specificity. Researchers reported that a few CMV-associated chains were confirmed in vitro as CMV antigen-specific.

Profiling relied on immunoSEQ multiplex PCR, and the TCRdb table lists in-frame clones only, not all of them. This sample has over 250,000 clones, with just over 85% found just once. In the case of this clone: Its antigen is as yet unknown.

This CDR3 is 14 amino acids long. With V trimmed by 6 bases and J by 6 bases, 8 bases remained unmatched. The germline CDR1 and CDR2 sequences are MRHNA and SNTAGT. The receptor was isolated from a young woman in good health and CMV-seronegative. The chain joins TRBV6-4 to TRBJ2-1; 7 nucleotides line up with TRBD2. The sequencing input was PBMCs. CDR3 residues: CASSPSGTLNEQFF. The CDR3 DNA sequence: TGTGCCAGCAGCCCCAGCGGGACGCTCAATGAGCAGTTCTTC.